Listed below are T cell receptor beta chains from one sample, sequenced in a study of regulatory T cells in long-lasting Graves disease. From the multiplex PCR reads, TCRdb called clonotypes with MiXCR, one entry per CDR3 protein. The data show roughly 490,000 distinct CDR3 sequences, roughly 23% seen once. The starting material was peripheral blood mononuclear cells (PBMCs), obtained when the disease was refractory, from a patient treated with antithyroid drugs. The receptors shown here come from a female donor with Graves disease. CDR3s include the opening cysteine and the closing phenylalanine or tryptophan. The order of the fields is J gene, clone size, D gene, CDR3 length, V gene, CDR3 DNA, CDR3 protein. The D gene is left open where the match is weak. Only part of the rows carry a size: once, few, many, or a class if the clone is expanded.

J gene: TRBJ2-7; clone size: -; D gene: -; CDR3 length: 15; V gene: TRBV27; CDR3 DNA: TGTGCCAGCAGTTTCCAGGGAAGAGCTATCGACGAGCAGTACTTC; CDR3 protein: CASSFQGRAIDEQYF
J gene: TRBJ1-1; clone size: many; D gene: -; CDR3 length: 13; V gene: TRBV28; CDR3 DNA: TGTGCCAGCAGGGTAACTTTGAACACTGAAGCTTTCTTT; CDR3 protein: CASRVTLNTEAFF
J gene: TRBJ2-7; clone size: many; D gene: -; CDR3 length: 12; V gene: TRBV2; CDR3 DNA: TGTGCCAGCAGGAAGTCTACTTACGAGCAGTACTTC; CDR3 protein: CASRKSTYEQYF
J gene: TRBJ1-6; clone size: -; D gene: -; CDR3 length: 15; V gene: TRBV9; CDR3 DNA: TGTGTCAGCAGCGTATCCGGGACTCATAATTCACCCCTCCACTTT; CDR3 protein: CVSSVSGTHNSPLHF
J gene: TRBJ2-7; clone size: many; D gene: TRBD2; CDR3 length: 15; V gene: TRBV7-2; CDR3 DNA: TGTGCCAGCAGCTACGGGACTAGCGGGAGGTACGAGCAGTACTTC; CDR3 protein: CASSYGTSGRYEQYF
J gene: TRBJ2-5; clone size: few; D gene: -; CDR3 length: 14; V gene: TRBV24-1; CDR3 DNA: TGTGCCACCAGTGACCAAAGCAGTCAAGAGACCCAGTACTTC; CDR3 protein: CATSDQSSQETQYF
J gene: TRBJ2-2; clone size: few; D gene: TRBD2; CDR3 length: 17; V gene: TRBV5-5; CDR3 DNA: TGTGCCAGCAGACAAGGACTAGCGGGGGGGCTCACCGGGGAGCTGTTTTTT; CDR3 protein: CASRQGLAGGLTGELFF
J gene: TRBJ2-7; clone size: -; D gene: -; CDR3 length: 15; V gene: TRBV7-9; CDR3 DNA: TGTGCCAGCAGCCTCATGGGGGCGATGTCCTACGAGCAGTACTTC; CDR3 protein: CASSLMGAMSYEQYF
J gene: TRBJ1-1; clone size: many; D gene: -; CDR3 length: 13; V gene: TRBV2; CDR3 DNA: TGTGCCAGCACCCCCTTTATGAACACTGAAGCTTTCTTT; CDR3 protein: CASTPFMNTEAFF
J gene: TRBJ2-7; clone size: many; D gene: -; CDR3 length: 13; V gene: TRBV28; CDR3 DNA: TGTGCCAGCAAACGGGACCGGGGTTACGAGCAGTACTTC; CDR3 protein: CASKRDRGYEQYF
J gene: TRBJ1-5; clone size: few; D gene: -; CDR3 length: 13; V gene: TRBV13; CDR3 DNA: TGCGCCAGCAGCCAAACCGGACCTTTGCCCCAGCATTTT; CDR3 protein: CASSQTGPLPQHF
J gene: TRBJ1-3; clone size: -; D gene: -; CDR3 length: 13; V gene: TRBV6-1; CDR3 DNA: TGTGCCAGCAAGGAGTACTCTGGAAACACCATATATTTT; CDR3 protein: CASKEYSGNTIYF
J gene: TRBJ1-1; clone size: many; D gene: TRBD1; CDR3 length: 12; V gene: TRBV2; CDR3 DNA: TGTGCCAGCAGTGAAGACAGGGGGGAAGCTTTCTTT; CDR3 protein: CASSEDRGEAFF
J gene: TRBJ2-2; clone size: -; D gene: TRBD2; CDR3 length: 16; V gene: TRBV20-1; CDR3 DNA: TGCAGTGCTAGGCATCAACTAGCGGGGGGTACCGGGGAGCTGTTTTTT; CDR3 protein: CSARHQLAGGTGELFF
J gene: TRBJ1-1; clone size: few; D gene: -; CDR3 length: 16; V gene: TRBV9; CDR3 DNA: TGTGCCAGCAGCGTGATTGGGGGGGGAACGAACACTGAAGCTTTCTTT; CDR3 protein: CASSVIGGGTNTEAFF
J gene: TRBJ2-7; clone size: -; D gene: -; CDR3 length: 14; V gene: TRBV20-1; CDR3 DNA: TGCAGTGCTAGAGAGCCAGGGAGAGACTACGAGCAGTACTTC; CDR3 protein: CSAREPGRDYEQYF
J gene: TRBJ2-2; clone size: few; D gene: -; CDR3 length: 14; V gene: TRBV6-1; CDR3 DNA: TGTGCCACCACTAGGGCCACGAACACCGGGGAGCTGTTTTTT; CDR3 protein: CATTRATNTGELFF
J gene: TRBJ1-2; clone size: many; D gene: -; CDR3 length: 13; V gene: TRBV28; CDR3 DNA: TGTGCCAGCAGATCCCGGGGAGGGGGTGGCTACACCTTC; CDR3 protein: CASRSRGGGGYTF
J gene: TRBJ2-5; clone size: many; D gene: -; CDR3 length: 15; V gene: TRBV12-3/TRBV12-4; CDR3 DNA: TGTGCCAGCACCACCTCGACGGGAACGGCGGAGACCCAGTACTTC; CDR3 protein: CASTTSTGTAETQYF
J gene: TRBJ1-1; clone size: many; D gene: -; CDR3 length: 15; V gene: TRBV11-2; CDR3 DNA: TGTGCCAGCAGCTTAGATCCAGGGAATTACGCTGAAGCTTTCTTT; CDR3 protein: CASSLDPGNYAEAFF
J gene: TRBJ2-2; clone size: many; D gene: -; CDR3 length: 16; V gene: TRBV6-1; CDR3 DNA: TGTGCCAGCATCCTAAGGGGGATACCACCCCCCGGGGAGCTGTTTTTT; CDR3 protein: CASILRGIPPPGELFF
J gene: TRBJ2-7; clone size: -; D gene: -; CDR3 length: 15; V gene: TRBV3-2; CDR3 DNA: TGTGCCAGCAGCCAAGATAGGCCAGAACCGGGGGAGCAGTACTTC; CDR3 protein: CASSQDRPEPGEQYF
J gene: TRBJ1-1; clone size: many; D gene: -; CDR3 length: 14; V gene: TRBV28; CDR3 DNA: TGTGCCAGCAGTTTAAGGACCACGGGGACTGAAGCTTTCTTT; CDR3 protein: CASSLRTTGTEAFF
J gene: TRBJ2-5; clone size: many; D gene: TRBD2; CDR3 length: 14; V gene: TRBV6-9; CDR3 DNA: TGTGCCAGCAGTTACGGACTAGTCCAAGAGACCCAGTACTTC; CDR3 protein: CASSYGLVQETQYF
J gene: TRBJ2-1; clone size: -; D gene: TRBD1; CDR3 length: 16; V gene: TRBV7-2; CDR3 DNA: TGTGCCAGCAGCCAATCTAGGACCCCAGGGGGTGGTGAGCAGTTCTTC; CDR3 protein: CASSQSRTPGGGEQFF
J gene: TRBJ2-5; clone size: many; D gene: -; CDR3 length: 15; V gene: TRBV3-1; CDR3 DNA: TGTGCCAGCAGCCCCCCTGGGCGGGCTCAAGAGACCCAGTACTTC; CDR3 protein: CASSPPGRAQETQYF
J gene: TRBJ1-1; clone size: many; D gene: -; CDR3 length: 12; V gene: TRBV2; CDR3 DNA: TGTGCCAGCAGTTCATACAACACTGAAGCTTTCTTT; CDR3 protein: CASSSYNTEAFF
J gene: TRBJ1-2; clone size: few; D gene: -; CDR3 length: 14; V gene: TRBV27; CDR3 DNA: TGTGCCAGCAGTTTAGGGCTGGGTACAATGGGCTACACCTTC; CDR3 protein: CASSLGLGTMGYTF
J gene: TRBJ1-1; clone size: -; D gene: -; CDR3 length: 15; V gene: TRBV19; CDR3 DNA: TGTGCCAGTAGTTCCTTAAGGGGTGGCTTGACTGAAGCTTTCTTT; CDR3 protein: CASSSLRGGLTEAFF
J gene: TRBJ1-2; clone size: many; D gene: -; CDR3 length: 14; V gene: TRBV2; CDR3 DNA: TGTGCCAGCAGTGAACGCCCTAGTTCCTATGGCTACACCTTC; CDR3 protein: CASSERPSSYGYTF
J gene: TRBJ2-7; clone size: many; D gene: TRBD2; CDR3 length: 14; V gene: TRBV20-1; CDR3 DNA: TGCAGTGCTAGAGATCCGGGGAGGGTCTACGAGCAGTACTTC; CDR3 protein: CSARDPGRVYEQYF
J gene: TRBJ1-3; clone size: -; D gene: -; CDR3 length: 17; V gene: TRBV7-2; CDR3 DNA: TGTGCCAGCAGCTTAGTATCAGCCGCTGGCACTGGAAACACCATATATTTT; CDR3 protein: CASSLVSAAGTGNTIYF
J gene: TRBJ1-5; clone size: many; D gene: -; CDR3 length: 15; V gene: TRBV7-2; CDR3 DNA: TGTGCCAGCAGCGGAGAGGCGGGGCGCAATCAGCCCCAGCATTTT; CDR3 protein: CASSGEAGRNQPQHF
J gene: TRBJ2-7; clone size: -; D gene: TRBD1; CDR3 length: 14; V gene: TRBV5-1; CDR3 DNA: TGCGCCAGCAGCTTGGATTCCAGGGGGCGGGTGCAGTACTTC; CDR3 protein: CASSLDSRGRVQYF
J gene: TRBJ2-7; clone size: few; D gene: -; CDR3 length: 13; V gene: TRBV30; CDR3 DNA: TGTGCCTGGAGCCCCTCGCTCTATTACGAGCAGTACTTC; CDR3 protein: CAWSPSLYYEQYF
J gene: TRBJ2-7; clone size: -; D gene: TRBD2; CDR3 length: 17; V gene: TRBV5-4; CDR3 DNA: TGTGCCAGCCCGCTTGAGACGAGCGGGGGGCTCCCCTACGAGCAGTACTTC; CDR3 protein: CASPLETSGGLPYEQYF
J gene: TRBJ2-5; clone size: many; D gene: TRBD1; CDR3 length: 12; V gene: TRBV6-1; CDR3 DNA: TGTGCCAGCAGCAGGGACAGAGAGACCCAGTACTTC; CDR3 protein: CASSRDRETQYF
J gene: TRBJ1-2; clone size: many; D gene: -; CDR3 length: 16; V gene: TRBV28; CDR3 DNA: TGTGCCAGCAGTCCACCCTTAAGACCTGGCCACTATGGCTACACCTTC; CDR3 protein: CASSPPLRPGHYGYTF
J gene: TRBJ2-7; clone size: once; D gene: TRBD1; CDR3 length: 15; V gene: TRBV6-1; CDR3 DNA: TGTGCCAGCAGTCCGACAGGGGGACTGTCCTACGAGCAGTACTTC; CDR3 protein: CASSPTGGLSYEQYF
J gene: TRBJ1-5; clone size: -; D gene: -; CDR3 length: 14; V gene: TRBV7-2; CDR3 DNA: TGTGCCAGCGGCTTAGGTCGGGGCAATCAGCCCCAGCATTTT; CDR3 protein: CASGLGRGNQPQHF
J gene: TRBJ2-3; clone size: -; D gene: -; CDR3 length: 16; V gene: TRBV27; CDR3 DNA: TGTGCCAGCAGTCCAGAACTAGATATCAGGAGAGATACGCAGTATTTT; CDR3 protein: CASSPELDIRRDTQYF
J gene: TRBJ2-2; clone size: few; D gene: TRBD1; CDR3 length: 16; V gene: TRBV24-1; CDR3 DNA: TGTGCCACCAGTGATCCGGGACAGGGGAACACCGGGGAGCTGTTTTTT; CDR3 protein: CATSDPGQGNTGELFF
J gene: TRBJ1-2; clone size: -; D gene: -; CDR3 length: 11; V gene: TRBV29-1; CDR3 DNA: TGCAGCGACGGACAGTCCTATGGCTACACCTTC; CDR3 protein: CSDGQSYGYTF
J gene: TRBJ2-5; clone size: -; D gene: -; CDR3 length: 12; V gene: TRBV25-1; CDR3 DNA: TGTGCCAGAAGGGAGAGAAGAGAGACCCAGTACTTC; CDR3 protein: CARRERRETQYF
J gene: TRBJ2-4; clone size: many; D gene: -; CDR3 length: 12; V gene: TRBV20-1; CDR3 DNA: TGCAGTGCTTCGGTAGCCAAAAACATTCAGTACTTC; CDR3 protein: CSASVAKNIQYF
J gene: TRBJ1-5; clone size: many; D gene: -; CDR3 length: 12; V gene: TRBV20-1; CDR3 DNA: TGCAGTGCTAAGAGCGGGTTGCTGCCCCAGCATTTT; CDR3 protein: CSAKSGLLPQHF
J gene: TRBJ2-7; clone size: -; D gene: TRBD2; CDR3 length: 15; V gene: TRBV4-3; CDR3 DNA: TGCGCCAGCAGCCAGACTAGCGCTGCACCCTACGAGCAGTACTTC; CDR3 protein: CASSQTSAAPYEQYF
J gene: TRBJ2-2; clone size: -; D gene: TRBD1; CDR3 length: 15; V gene: TRBV19; CDR3 DNA: TGTGCCAGTAGTACGGGACAGCCGGGCACCGGGGAGCTGTTTTTT; CDR3 protein: CASSTGQPGTGELFF
J gene: TRBJ1-1; clone size: many; D gene: TRBD1; CDR3 length: 14; V gene: TRBV28; CDR3 DNA: TGTGCCAGCAGTTCGGGACAGGTGAACACTGAAGCTTTCTTT; CDR3 protein: CASSSGQVNTEAFF
J gene: TRBJ1-6; clone size: many; D gene: -; CDR3 length: 18; V gene: TRBV7-8; CDR3 DNA: TGTGCCAGCAGCTTCCGTGGCAGGTTCCCTCACTATAATTCACCCCTCCACTTT; CDR3 protein: CASSFRGRFPHYNSPLHF